The source of this T cell receptor beta chain is a study of CD8 T cells in Susac syndrome. Sequencing of TCR beta was performed on blood CD8+ T cells and on blood CD4+ T cells. Each multiple sclerosis control was a treatment-naive patient with relapsing-remitting disease that was either stable or active. After extraction with the RNeasy kit, 0.5 to 1 ug of the RNA was reverse transcribed using random hexamers. Amplification of TCR beta CDR3 was carried out by immunoSEQ multiplex PCR, which covered 54 Vbeta and 13 Jbeta segments. TCRdb re-derived calls from the immunoSEQ multiplex PCR reads in MiXCR, one entry per CDR3 protein. The data contain about 300,000 distinct CDR3 sequences, about 88% of them singletons. The V end was cut by 0 bases, the J end by 6 bases, with 11 bases between. The CDR3 covers 14 residues.

This receptor was taken from a human donor with multiple sclerosis. The chain is built from TRBV12-3 or TRBV12-4 and TRBJ1-1; unclear D gene. The specimen was CD8+ T cells from PBMCs. CDR3 sequence reads: CASSLAGPRAEAFF. The CDR3 DNA reads TGTGCCAGCAGTTTAGCGGGTCCGAGGGCTGAAGCTTTCTTT.